The T cell receptor beta chain under discussion was sequenced for a study of blood T cell repertoires in COVID-19. Whole-study context: Sample material is recorded as cDNA or gDNA derived from T cells, B-cell-depleted T cells, or PBMCs.

Germline V lookup: CDR1 MDHEN, CDR2 SYDVKM. The ends were cut back, 7 bases at V and 0 bases at J, with 16 bases in the middle. The CDR3 loop spans 16 amino acids. Sequencing used immunoSEQ multiplex PCR; TCRdb keeps in-frame clones, though not all of them. The table has fewer than 120,000 clones, about 75% seen once. The rearrangement links TRBV28 to TRBJ1-5; no reliable D call. Specimen: peripheral blood. The source of this sequence is a woman aged 80 or over with active or convalescent COVID-19. The CDR3 DNA sequence: TGTGCCAGCAACTCTAACCCTGAGTATAGCAATCAGCCCCAGCATTTT. Its translation: CASNSNPEYSNQPQHF. The variable domain in full, with the rest retrieved from reference TRBV28 and TRBJ1-5, is DVKVTQSSRYLVKRTGEKVFLECVQDMDHENMFWYRQDPGLGLRLIYFSYDVKMKEKGDIPEGYSVSREKKERFSLILESASTNQTSMYLCASNSNPEYSNQPQHFGDGTRLSIL.